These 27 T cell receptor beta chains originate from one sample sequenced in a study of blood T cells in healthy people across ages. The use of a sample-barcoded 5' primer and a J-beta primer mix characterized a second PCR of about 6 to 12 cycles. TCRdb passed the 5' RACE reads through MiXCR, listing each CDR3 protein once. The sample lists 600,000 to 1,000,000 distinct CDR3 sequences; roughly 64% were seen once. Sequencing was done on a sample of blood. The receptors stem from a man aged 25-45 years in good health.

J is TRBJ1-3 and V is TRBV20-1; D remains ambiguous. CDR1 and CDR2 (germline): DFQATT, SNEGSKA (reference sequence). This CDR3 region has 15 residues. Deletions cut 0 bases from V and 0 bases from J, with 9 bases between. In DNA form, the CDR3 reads TGCAGTGCTAGAGATCGGACCCACTCTGGAAACACCATATATTTT. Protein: CSARDRTHSGNTIYF.

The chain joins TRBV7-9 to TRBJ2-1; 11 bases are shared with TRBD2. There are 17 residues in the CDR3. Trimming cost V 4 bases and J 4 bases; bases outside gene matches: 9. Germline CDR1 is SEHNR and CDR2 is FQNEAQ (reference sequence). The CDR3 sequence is CASSSSTGLAAYNEQFF. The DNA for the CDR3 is TGTGCCAGCAGCTCTTCCACGGGACTAGCGGCATACAATGAGCAGTTCTTC.

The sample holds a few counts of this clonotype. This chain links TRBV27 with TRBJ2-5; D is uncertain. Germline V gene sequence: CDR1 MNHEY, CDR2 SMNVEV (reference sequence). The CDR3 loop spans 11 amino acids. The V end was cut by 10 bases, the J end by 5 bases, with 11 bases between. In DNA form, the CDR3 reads TGTGCCACCATCTTGTGGGAGACCCAGTACTTC. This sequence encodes CATILWETQYF.

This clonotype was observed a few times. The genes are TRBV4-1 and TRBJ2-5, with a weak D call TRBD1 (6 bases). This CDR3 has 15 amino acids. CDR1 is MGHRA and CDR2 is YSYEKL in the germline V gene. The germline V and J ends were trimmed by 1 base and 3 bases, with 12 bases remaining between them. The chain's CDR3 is CASSQVPGDKETQYF. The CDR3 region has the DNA TGCGCCAGCAGCCAAGTTCCCGGGGACAAAGAGACCCAGTACTTC.

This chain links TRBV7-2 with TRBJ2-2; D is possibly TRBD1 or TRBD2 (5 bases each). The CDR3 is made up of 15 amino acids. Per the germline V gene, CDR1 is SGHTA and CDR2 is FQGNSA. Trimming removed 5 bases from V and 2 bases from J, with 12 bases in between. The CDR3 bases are TGTGCCAGCAGCCGAAGGGACGTAAACACCGGGGAGCTGTTTTTT. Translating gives CASSRRDVNTGELFF.

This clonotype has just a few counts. The CDR3 region has the DNA TGTGCCAGCAGCCAAGAGCCTAGCATCGATACGCAGTATTTT. Protein product: CASSQEPSIDTQYF. V gene TRBV4-2 combines with J gene TRBJ2-3; tentative D call: TRBD2 (5 bases). V lost 0 bases, J lost 6 bases, and 10 bases lay in between. The germline V gene has CDR1 LGHNA and CDR2 YNFKEQ. CDR3 length equals 14 residues.

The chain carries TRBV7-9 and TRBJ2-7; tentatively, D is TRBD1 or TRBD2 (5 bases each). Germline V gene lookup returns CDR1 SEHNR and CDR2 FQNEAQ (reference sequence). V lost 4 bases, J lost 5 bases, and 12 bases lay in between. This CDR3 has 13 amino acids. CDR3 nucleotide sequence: TGTGCCAGCAGCTCCCAGGGACCCAACGAGCAGTACTTC. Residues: CASSSQGPNEQYF.

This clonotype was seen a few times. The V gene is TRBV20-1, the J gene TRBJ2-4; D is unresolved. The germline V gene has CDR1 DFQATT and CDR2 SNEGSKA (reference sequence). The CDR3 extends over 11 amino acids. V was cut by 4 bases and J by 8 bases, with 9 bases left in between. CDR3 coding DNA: TGCAGTGCTAATCATCGGGACATTCAGTACTTC. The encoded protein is CSANHRDIQYF.

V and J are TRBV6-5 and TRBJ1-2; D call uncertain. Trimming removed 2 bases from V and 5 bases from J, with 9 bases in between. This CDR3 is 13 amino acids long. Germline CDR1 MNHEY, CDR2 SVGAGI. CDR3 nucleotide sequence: TGTGCCAGCAGTTACACGACAAATTATGGCTACACCTTC. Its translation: CASSYTTNYGYTF.

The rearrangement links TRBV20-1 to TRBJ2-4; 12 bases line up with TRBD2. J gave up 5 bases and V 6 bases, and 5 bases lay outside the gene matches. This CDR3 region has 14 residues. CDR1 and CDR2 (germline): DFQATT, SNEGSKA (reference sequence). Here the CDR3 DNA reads TGCAGTGCAACCCTAGCGGGAGGGCAAAACATTCAGTACTTC. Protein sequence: CSATLAGGQNIQYF.

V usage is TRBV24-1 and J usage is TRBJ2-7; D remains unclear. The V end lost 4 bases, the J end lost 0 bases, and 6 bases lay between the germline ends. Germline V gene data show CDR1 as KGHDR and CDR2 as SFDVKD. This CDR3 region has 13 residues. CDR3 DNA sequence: TGTGCCACCAGTGAATACAACTCCTACGAGCAGTACTTC. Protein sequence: CATSEYNSYEQYF.

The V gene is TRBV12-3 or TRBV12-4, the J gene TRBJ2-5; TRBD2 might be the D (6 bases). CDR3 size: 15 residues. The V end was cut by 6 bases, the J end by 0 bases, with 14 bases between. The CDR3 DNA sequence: TGTGCCAGCAGCCCGGGGGTGAGGTACCAAGAGACCCAGTACTTC. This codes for CASSPGVRYQETQYF.

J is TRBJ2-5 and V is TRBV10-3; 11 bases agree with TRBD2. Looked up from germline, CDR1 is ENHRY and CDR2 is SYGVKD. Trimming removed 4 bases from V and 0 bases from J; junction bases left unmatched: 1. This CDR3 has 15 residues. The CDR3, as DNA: TGTGCCATCAGTGCGACTAGCGGGGACCAAGAGACCCAGTACTTC. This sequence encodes CAISATSGDQETQYF.

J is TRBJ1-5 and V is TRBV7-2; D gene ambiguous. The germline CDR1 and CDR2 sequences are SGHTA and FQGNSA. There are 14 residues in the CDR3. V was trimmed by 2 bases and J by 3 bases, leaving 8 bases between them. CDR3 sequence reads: CASSLTSANQPQHF. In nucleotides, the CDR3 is TGTGCCAGCAGCTTAACCTCGGCCAATCAGCCCCAGCATTTT.

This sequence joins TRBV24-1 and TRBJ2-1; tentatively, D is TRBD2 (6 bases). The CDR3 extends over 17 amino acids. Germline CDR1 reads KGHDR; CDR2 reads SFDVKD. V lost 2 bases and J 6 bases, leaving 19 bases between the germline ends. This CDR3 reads CATSDSFGLRLVNEQFF. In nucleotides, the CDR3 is TGTGCCACCAGTGATTCCTTCGGACTAAGACTAGTCAATGAGCAGTTCTTC.

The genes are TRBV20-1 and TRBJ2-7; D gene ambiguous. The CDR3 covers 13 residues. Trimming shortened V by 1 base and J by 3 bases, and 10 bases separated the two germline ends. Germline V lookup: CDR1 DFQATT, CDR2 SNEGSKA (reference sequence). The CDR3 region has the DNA TGCAGTGCTAGAGGGCAGGAGTACTACGAGCAGTACTTC. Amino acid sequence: CSARGQEYYEQYF.

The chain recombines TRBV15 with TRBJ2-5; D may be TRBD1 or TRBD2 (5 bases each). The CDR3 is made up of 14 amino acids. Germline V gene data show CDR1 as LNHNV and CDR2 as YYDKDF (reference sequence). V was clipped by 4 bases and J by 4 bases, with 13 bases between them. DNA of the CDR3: TGTGCCACCAGCATACGCCGGGACGCAGAGACCCAGTACTTC. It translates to CATSIRRDAETQYF. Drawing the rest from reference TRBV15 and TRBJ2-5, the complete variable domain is DAMVIQNPRYQVTQFGKPVTLSCSQTLNHNVMYWYQQKSSQAPKLLFHYYDKDFNNEADTPDNFQSRRPNTSFCFLDIRSPGLGDTAMYLCATSIRRDAETQYFGPGTRLLVL.

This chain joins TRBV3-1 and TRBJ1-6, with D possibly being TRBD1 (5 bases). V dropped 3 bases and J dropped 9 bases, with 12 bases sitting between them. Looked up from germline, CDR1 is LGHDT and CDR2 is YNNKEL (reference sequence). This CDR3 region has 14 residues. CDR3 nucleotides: TGTGCCAGCAGCCAGGTGACAGACGGTTCACCCCTCCACTTT. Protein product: CASSQVTDGSPLHF.

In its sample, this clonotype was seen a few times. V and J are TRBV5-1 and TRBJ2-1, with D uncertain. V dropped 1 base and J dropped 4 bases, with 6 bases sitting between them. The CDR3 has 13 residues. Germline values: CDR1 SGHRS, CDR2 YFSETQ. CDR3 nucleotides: TGCGCCAGCAGCTTGTCTGAGTACAATGAGCAGTTCTTC. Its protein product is CASSLSEYNEQFF.

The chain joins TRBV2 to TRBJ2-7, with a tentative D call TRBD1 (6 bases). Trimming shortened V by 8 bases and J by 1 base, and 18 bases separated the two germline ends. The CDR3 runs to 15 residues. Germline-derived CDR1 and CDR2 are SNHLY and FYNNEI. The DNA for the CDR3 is TGTGCCAGCCGGGCAGGGACATTACCTTCCTACGAGCAGTACTTC. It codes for CASRAGTLPSYEQYF.

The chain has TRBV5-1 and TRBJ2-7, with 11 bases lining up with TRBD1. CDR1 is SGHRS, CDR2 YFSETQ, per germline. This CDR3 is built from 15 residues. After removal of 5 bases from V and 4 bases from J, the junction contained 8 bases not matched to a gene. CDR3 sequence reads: CASRSGQGASYEQYF. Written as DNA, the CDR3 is TGCGCCAGCAGATCCGGACAGGGGGCTAGTTACGAGCAGTACTTC.

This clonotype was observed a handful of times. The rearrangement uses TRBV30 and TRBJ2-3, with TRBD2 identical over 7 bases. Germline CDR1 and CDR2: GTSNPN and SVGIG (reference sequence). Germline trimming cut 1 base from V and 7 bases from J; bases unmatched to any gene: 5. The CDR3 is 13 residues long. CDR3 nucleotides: TGTGCCTGGAGTGGGGGGGGTTTGTATACGCAGTATTTT. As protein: CAWSGGGLYTQYF.

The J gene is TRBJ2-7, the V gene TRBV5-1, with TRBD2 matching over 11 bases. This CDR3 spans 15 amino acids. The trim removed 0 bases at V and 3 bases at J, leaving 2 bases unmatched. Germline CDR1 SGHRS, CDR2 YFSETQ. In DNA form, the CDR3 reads TGCGCCAGCAGCTTGGCCGGACTAGCGGGCTACGAGCAGTACTTC. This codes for CASSLAGLAGYEQYF. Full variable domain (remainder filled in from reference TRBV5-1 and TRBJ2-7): KAGVTQTPRYLIKTRGQQVTLSCSPISGHRSVSWYQQTPGQGLQFLFEYFSETQRNKGNFPGRFSGRQFSNSRSEMNVSTLELGDSALYLCASSLAGLAGYEQYFGPGTRLTVT.

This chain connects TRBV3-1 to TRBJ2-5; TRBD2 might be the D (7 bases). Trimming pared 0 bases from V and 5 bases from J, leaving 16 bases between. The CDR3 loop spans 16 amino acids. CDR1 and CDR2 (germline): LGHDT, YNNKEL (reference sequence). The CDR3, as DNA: TGTGCCAGCAGCCAAGATCGAGGGGGGGTCAGGGAGACCCAGTACTTC. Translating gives CASSQDRGGVRETQYF.

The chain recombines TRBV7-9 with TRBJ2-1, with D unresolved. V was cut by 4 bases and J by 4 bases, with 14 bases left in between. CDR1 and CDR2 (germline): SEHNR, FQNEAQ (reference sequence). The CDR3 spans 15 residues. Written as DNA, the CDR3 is TGTGCCAGCAGCTCAAAGGGCACGGGTTACAATGAGCAGTTCTTC. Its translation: CASSSKGTGYNEQFF.

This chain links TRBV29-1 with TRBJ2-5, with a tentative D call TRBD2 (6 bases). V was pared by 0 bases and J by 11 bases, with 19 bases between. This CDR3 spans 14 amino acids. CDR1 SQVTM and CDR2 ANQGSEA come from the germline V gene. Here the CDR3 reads CSVEEGAGMSEQYF. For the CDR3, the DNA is TGCAGCGTTGAAGAGGGCGCGGGAATGAGTGAGCAGTACTTC.

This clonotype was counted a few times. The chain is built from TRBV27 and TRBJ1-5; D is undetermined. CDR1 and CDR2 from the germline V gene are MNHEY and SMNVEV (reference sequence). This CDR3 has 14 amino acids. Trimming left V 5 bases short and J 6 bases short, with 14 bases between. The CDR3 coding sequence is TGTGCCAGCAGTGAGTGTGAGGGTGGTCAGCCCCAGCATTTT. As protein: CASSECEGGQPQHF.